These T cell receptor beta chains were read from a single sample in a study of blood T cell repertoires in COVID-19. Clones were sequenced by immunoSEQ multiplex PCR, and TCRdb holds only the in-frame ones, with some missing. The sample carries roughly 400,000 clones, about 90% recorded once. The sequencing sample was made of PBMCs or T cells enriched from blood (not recorded which). These TCRs come from a man aged 18 to 35 who had recovered from COVID-19. The CDR3 runs from the conserved cysteine through the conserved F or W. Each record gives: D gene, V gene, J gene, clone size, CDR3 protein, CDR3 DNA. D genes are given only for firm matches. Not every row has a clone size; where given, it reads once, few, many or a size class.

d_call: NA
v_call: TRBV5-4
j_call: TRBJ2-1
clone_size: NA
cdr3_aa: CASSPRGRVHNEQFF
cdr3_nt: TGTGCCAGCAGCCCCAGGGGCAGAGTACACAATGAGCAGTTCTTC

d_call: NA
v_call: TRBV4-1
j_call: TRBJ1-3
clone_size: NA
cdr3_aa: CASRPTVAGNTIYF
cdr3_nt: TGCGCCAGCCGCCCCACAGTCGCTGGAAACACCATATATTTT

d_call: NA
v_call: TRBV27
j_call: TRBJ1-5
clone_size: NA
cdr3_aa: CASSLFSGSNQPQHF
cdr3_nt: TGTGCCAGCAGTTTATTTTCAGGGAGCAATCAGCCCCAGCATTTT

d_call: NA
v_call: TRBV28
j_call: TRBJ1-4
clone_size: NA
cdr3_aa: CASSSGDREKLFF
cdr3_nt: TGTGCCAGCAGTTCAGGGGATAGGGAAAAACTGTTTTTT

d_call: NA
v_call: TRBV5-6
j_call: TRBJ1-1
clone_size: NA
cdr3_aa: CASSLTEGAGMTEAFF
cdr3_nt: TGTGCCAGCAGCTTGACTGAAGGGGCAGGGATGACTGAAGCTTTCTTT

d_call: NA
v_call: TRBV7-2
j_call: TRBJ2-7
clone_size: NA
cdr3_aa: CASSPRQTSYEQYF
cdr3_nt: TGTGCCAGCAGCCCCCGACAGACGTCCTACGAGCAGTACTTC

d_call: NA
v_call: TRBV4-1
j_call: TRBJ2-7
clone_size: NA
cdr3_aa: CASSPTEGVYEQYF
cdr3_nt: TGCGCCAGCAGCCCCACCGAGGGGGTCTACGAGCAGTACTTC

d_call: TRBD1
v_call: TRBV27
j_call: TRBJ1-2
clone_size: NA
cdr3_aa: CASRTGTGPYGYTF
cdr3_nt: TGTGCCAGCAGAACCGGGACAGGGCCATATGGCTACACCTTC

d_call: TRBD1
v_call: TRBV10-3
j_call: TRBJ1-2
clone_size: NA
cdr3_aa: CAISAGGNYGYTF
cdr3_nt: TGTGCCATCAGCGCAGGGGGCAACTATGGCTACACCTTC

d_call: NA
v_call: TRBV7-5
j_call: TRBJ1-2
clone_size: NA
cdr3_aa: CVRSHGQKTGVRGYTF
cdr3_nt: TGTGTCAGAAGTCACGGACAAAAGACAGGGGTCAGGGGCTACACCTTC

d_call: TRBD1
v_call: TRBV4-2
j_call: TRBJ2-5
clone_size: few
cdr3_aa: CASSQVAQGAGKTQYF
cdr3_nt: TGTGCCAGCAGCCAAGTTGCACAGGGGGCTGGGAAGACCCAGTACTTC

d_call: NA
v_call: TRBV4-1
j_call: TRBJ2-1
clone_size: NA
cdr3_aa: CASSQDTGVTNEQFF
cdr3_nt: TGCGCCAGCAGCCAAGATACGGGGGTCACCAATGAGCAGTTCTTC

d_call: TRBD1
v_call: TRBV19
j_call: TRBJ1-6
clone_size: NA
cdr3_aa: CASNAGTGGKSPLHF
cdr3_nt: TGTGCCAGTAACGCCGGGACAGGGGGCAAGTCACCCCTCCACTTT

d_call: TRBD1
v_call: TRBV19
j_call: TRBJ2-2
clone_size: NA
cdr3_aa: CASSRDRVATGELFF
cdr3_nt: TGTGCCAGTAGTAGGGACAGGGTAGCCACCGGGGAGCTGTTTTTT

d_call: NA
v_call: TRBV4-1
j_call: TRBJ2-7
clone_size: once
cdr3_aa: CASSQVLPSYEQYF
cdr3_nt: TGCGCCAGCAGCCAGGTCCTACCCTCCTACGAGCAGTACTTC

d_call: NA
v_call: TRBV19
j_call: TRBJ1-5
clone_size: NA
cdr3_aa: CASLPGEYQPQHF
cdr3_nt: TGTGCCAGCTTACCAGGGGAATATCAGCCCCAGCATTTT

d_call: TRBD2
v_call: TRBV14
j_call: TRBJ2-1
clone_size: NA
cdr3_aa: CASSLAGGTYNEQFF
cdr3_nt: TGTGCCAGTTCACTAGCGGGAGGGACCTACAATGAGCAGTTCTTC

d_call: NA
v_call: TRBV5-4
j_call: TRBJ2-5
clone_size: NA
cdr3_aa: CASSLLTHRETQYF
cdr3_nt: TGTGCCAGCAGTTTGCTGACTCATAGGGAGACCCAGTACTTC

d_call: NA
v_call: TRBV5-1
j_call: TRBJ2-3
clone_size: once
cdr3_aa: CASSSRGRQVNTDTQYF
cdr3_nt: TGCGCCAGCAGCTCCCGAGGGCGGCAGGTGAACACAGATACGCAGTATTTT

d_call: NA
v_call: TRBV7-2
j_call: TRBJ1-5
clone_size: NA
cdr3_aa: CASSLYGSGANQPQHF
cdr3_nt: TGTGCCAGCAGCTTATACGGGTCAGGGGCTAATCAGCCCCAGCATTTT

d_call: TRBD1
v_call: TRBV19
j_call: TRBJ1-2
clone_size: NA
cdr3_aa: CASSMSFAEGQLYGYTF
cdr3_nt: TGTGCCAGTAGTATGAGTTTTGCCGAGGGACAGCTCTATGGCTACACCTTC

d_call: NA
v_call: TRBV5-8
j_call: TRBJ1-2
clone_size: NA
cdr3_aa: CASSRRGDTYYGYTF
cdr3_nt: TGTGCCAGCAGCAGACGGGGGGACACTTACTATGGCTACACCTTC

d_call: NA
v_call: TRBV4-1
j_call: TRBJ2-7
clone_size: NA
cdr3_aa: CASSQGPGNEQYF
cdr3_nt: TGCGCCAGCAGCCAAGGTCCCGGGAACGAGCAGTACTTC

d_call: NA
v_call: TRBV10-3
j_call: TRBJ2-5
clone_size: NA
cdr3_aa: CAISEGGIPQETQYF
cdr3_nt: TGTGCCATCAGTGAGGGTGGCATACCCCAAGAGACCCAGTACTTC

d_call: NA
v_call: TRBV4-1
j_call: TRBJ2-1
clone_size: NA
cdr3_aa: CASSQDRPSPTGRFF
cdr3_nt: TGCGCCAGCAGCCAAGATCGTCCTAGTCCCACCGGTCGGTTCTTC